Reported below is one T cell receptor beta chain. Its antigen is still unknown. Repertoires were generated with immunoSEQ multiplex PCR, while TCRdb's copy carries only in-frame clones and drops some. The sample contains about 58,000 clones, 75% to 85% of which appear only once. The data derive from a study of OX40 agonist ivuxolimab in advanced cancers. Study as a whole: Males comprised about 84% of the group, whose mean age was about 61 years (range roughly 20 to 90). Previous treatment with anti-PD-1, anti-PD-L1 or anti-CTLA-4 therapy was allowed; approximately 40% had received some.

Study observations and caveats: Partial responders at 0.1-3.0 mg/kg had among the lowest clonal expansion.

The V gene's germline CDR1 is SGHAT and CDR2 FQNNGV. V shed 7 bases and J shed 5 bases, with 12 bases lying between them. CDR3 length equals 14 residues. The specimen comprised CD4+ or CD8+ T cells sorted from blood, sampled in a trial of the OX40 agonist ivuxolimab. The receptor's source is an adult with an advanced solid tumor such as melanoma, head and neck, liver or kidney cancer. This chain connects TRBV11-2 to TRBJ1-6, with D possibly being TRBD1 (6 bases). The CDR3 region has the DNA TGTGCCAGCACCCGACAGGTCGATAATTCACCCCTCCACTTT. Its translation: CASTRQVDNSPLHF.